The 11 T cell receptor beta chains listed next were all sequenced from one sample in a study of T cells in Graves' hyperthyroidism and ophthalmopathy. TCR beta CDR3 sequences were amplified from RNA transcripts. During a first-round RT-PCR of the TCR CDR3, the HTBI primer set was used. A single record per CDR3 protein comes from TCRdb applying MiXCR to the multiplex PCR reads. The sample holds about 380,000 distinct CDR3 sequences, around 14% seen once. Input material: blood. The receptors derive from a woman aged 55-75 years with Graves' hyperthyroidism.

This clonotype came up a few times. This chain connects TRBV28 to TRBJ1-1, with 8 bases matching TRBD1. The V gene end was trimmed by 4 bases and the J gene end by 6 bases; junction bases not matched to a gene: 7. CDR3 length: 14 residues. Germline V gives CDR1 MDHEN, CDR2 SYDVKM. The CDR3: CASSSWTGISEAFF. The CDR3 DNA reads as TGTGCCAGCAGTTCCTGGACAGGGATCTCTGAAGCTTTCTTT.

This clonotype was seen many times. The chain links TRBV28 to TRBJ2-1, with D maybe TRBD2 (5 bases). The CDR3 is made up of 14 amino acids. In germline, CDR1 is MDHEN, CDR2 SYDVKM. Deletions cut 3 bases from V and 10 bases from J, with 16 bases between. The CDR3 DNA is TGTGCCAGCAGTTTTATGGCGGGCTTCGTGGAGCAGTTCTTC. This codes for CASSFMAGFVEQFF.

This clonotype was found many times. The V call is TRBV29-1, the J call TRBJ1-5; the match to TRBD1 covers 7 bases. The ends lost 4 bases at V and 4 bases at J; junction bases unmatched: 4. CDR1 and CDR2 (germline): SQVTM, ANQGSEA. The CDR3 loop spans 13 amino acids. The CDR3 DNA reads as TGCAGCGTTGCCAGGGGGACTAATCAGCCCCAGCATTTT. Translation gives CSVARGTNQPQHF.

This clonotype was observed a handful of times. Since a much larger clone is just one base distant, this may be a read error. The rearrangement joins TRBV28 to TRBJ2-1; 8 nucleotides line up with TRBD1. The CDR3 extends over 13 amino acids. The J segment lost 8 bases and the V segment lost 4 bases, leaving 4 bases of the junction unmatched. The germline CDR1 and CDR2 sequences are MDHEN and SYDVKM. The CDR3 spells CASSSSGGYEQFF. CDR3 nucleotide sequence: TGTGCCAGCAGTTCTTCAGGGGGCTATGAGCAGTTCTTC.

Regarding this clonotype: This may come from a read error, since a much larger clone is one base off. The CDR3 reads CASSYRTSGGGEQFF. The CDR3 DNA sequence: TGTGCCAGCAGCTACAGGACTAGCGGGGGCGGTGAGCAGTTCTTC. The V and J genes are TRBV11-3 and TRBJ2-1, with TRBD2 matching 13 bases. The germline CDR1 and CDR2 sequences are SGHNT and YENEEA. CDR3 size: 15 residues. The ends lost 4 bases at V and 9 bases at J; junction bases unmatched: 6.

This clonotype was counted ten times or more. The V and J genes are TRBV5-1 and TRBJ2-3; the D gene could be TRBD1 or TRBD2 (6 bases each). The V gene's germline CDR1 is SGHRS and CDR2 YFSETQ. V lost 0 bases to trimming and J lost 5 bases, with 16 bases between them. The CDR3 has 16 residues. The CDR3: CASSLALSEGGDTQYF. CDR3 in DNA: TGCGCCAGCAGCTTGGCCCTGTCGGAGGGGGGAGATACGCAGTATTTT. Full variable domain (outside the CDR3, taken from reference TRBV5-1 and TRBJ2-3): KAGVTQTPRYLIKTRGQQVTLSCSPISGHRSVSWYQQTPGQGLQFLFEYFSETQRNKGNFPGRFSGRQFSNSRSEMNVSTLELGDSALYLCASSLALSEGGDTQYFGPGTRLTVL.

This clonotype was found many times. This rearrangement joins TRBV20-1 to TRBJ2-7; perhaps TRBD2 as D (6 bases). The CDR3 is made up of 13 amino acids. V was shortened by 4 bases and J by 2 bases, with 12 bases between the two germline ends. In germline, CDR1 is DFQATT, CDR2 SNEGSKA (reference sequence). The CDR3 DNA follows: TGCAGTGCTATCGTTAGCGGAGCCTACGAGCAGTACTTC. It specifies CSAIVSGAYEQYF.

This clonotype was seen at least ten times. The CDR3 reads CASSHGLALDTQYF. In DNA, the CDR3 is TGTGCCAGCAGCCACGGACTAGCTTTAGATACGCAGTATTTT. The chain links TRBV7-2 to TRBJ2-3, with TRBD2 matching 8 bases. After removal of 5 bases from V and 5 bases from J, the junction contained 6 bases not matched to a gene. The CDR3 spans 14 residues. Germline CDR1 and CDR2: SGHTA and FQGNSA.

This clonotype occurred many times. This rearrangement joins TRBV7-2 to TRBJ1-5; D is perhaps TRBD1 (5 bases). Trimming shortened V by 5 bases and J by 4 bases, and 18 bases separated the two germline ends. Germline CDR1 and CDR2: SGHTA and FQGNSA. The CDR3 is made up of 16 amino acids. The CDR3 loop reads CASSAQPGTSNQPQHF. The CDR3 nucleotides read TGTGCCAGCAGCGCCCAACCTGGGACTTCAAATCAGCCCCAGCATTTT.

This clonotype was recorded a few times. The chain links TRBV10-3 to TRBJ2-7, with TRBD1 as a possible D gene (5 bases). The V gene's germline CDR1 is ENHRY and CDR2 SYGVKD. CDR3 length: 13 residues. With 4 bases removed from V and 1 base from J, the gap between germline ends came to 8 bases. The CDR3 DNA reads TGTGCCATCAGTGGCAGGGATTCCTACGAGCAGTACTTC. Amino acid sequence: CAISGRDSYEQYF.

There are many counts of this clonotype. V usage is TRBV2 and J usage is TRBJ2-3, with TRBD1 matching 11 bases. Germline V gene sequence: CDR1 SNHLY, CDR2 FYNNEI. V was pared by 10 bases and J by 0 bases, with 3 bases of the junction left unmatched. The CDR3 sequence is 14 residues long. The CDR3 DNA follows: TGTGCCACCGGACAGGGGGCAAGCACAGATACGCAGTATTTT. It yields the protein CATGQGASTDTQYF.